Listed below are T cell receptor beta chains from one sample, sequenced in a study of CD8 T cells in ankylosing spondylitis. TCRdb redid the calling of the 5' RACE reads with MiXCR, one entry per CDR3 protein. The sample has about 250,000 distinct CDR3 sequences, 32% seen once. The sequenced sample consisted of blood, either unsorted or a sorted T cell fraction (not recorded which). These receptors were taken from a male donor with ankylosing spondylitis or in good health (not recorded which). Both conserved end residues are part of each CDR3. A D gene is named only where the DNA matches it firmly. For some rows the clone size is stated as once, few or many, or as a class when expanded; others skip it.

TRBV15	NA	NA	TRBJ2-5	TGTGCCACCAGCAGCCGGGACGAAGAGACCCAGTACTTC	CATSSRDEETQYF
TRBV5-6	NA	NA	TRBJ2-7	TGTGCCAGCAGCCCCGGGGGCGTGGGGTCCTACGAGCAGTACTTC	CASSPGGVGSYEQYF
TRBV6-5	many	NA	TRBJ2-1	TGTGCCAGCAGTTCGAGTGGTGAGCAGTTCTTC	CASSSSGEQFF
TRBV29-1	NA	NA	TRBJ1-1	TGCAGCGTTGGGGGGGACACCAAGCCTCGAATGAACACTGAAGCTTTCTTT	CSVGGDTKPRMNTEAFF
TRBV20-1	NA	TRBD1	TRBJ1-5	TGCAGTGCTAGGGGCTGGGACAGGGGATCAGAGCAGCCCCAGCATTTT	CSARGWDRGSEQPQHF
TRBV6-1	NA	NA	TRBJ2-4	TGTGCCAGCAGATCCAGCCTACTAGCCAAAAACAGTCAGTACTTC	CASRSSLLAKNSQYF
TRBV5-1	once	NA	TRBJ1-1	TGCGCCAGCAGCTTGGGATCTGAAGCTTTCTTT	CASSLGSEAFF
TRBV7-8	NA	TRBD1	TRBJ1-1	TGTGCCAGCAGCTTACGGACAGGGAGCACTGAAGCTTTCTTT	CASSLRTGSTEAFF
TRBV6-5	many	TRBD1	TRBJ1-2	TGTGCCAGCAGTTACTCACAGGGGCGAGGTGGCTACACCTTC	CASSYSQGRGGYTF
TRBV12-3/TRBV12-4	few	NA	TRBJ2-3	TGTGCCAGCAGTTTATGGAGGGGGCGAGGAGATACGCAGTATTTT	CASSLWRGRGDTQYF
TRBV15	NA	NA	TRBJ1-1	TGTGCCACCAGCAGGGCCTATAACACTGAAGCTTTCTTT	CATSRAYNTEAFF
TRBV10-2	few	NA	TRBJ2-3	TGCGCCAGCAGTGAGTCCGAGGGTACGCAGTATTTT	CASSESEGTQYF
TRBV20-1	few	NA	TRBJ1-1	TGCAGTGCTCCTGTGAACATGAACACTGAAGCTTTCTTT	CSAPVNMNTEAFF
TRBV20-1	NA	TRBD1	TRBJ1-5	TGCAGTGCTAGAGAACCCGGGACAGGGGGGAATCAGCCCCAGCATTTT	CSAREPGTGGNQPQHF
TRBV20-1	few	NA	TRBJ2-5	TGCAGTGCTAGTTTGGCAGCCCCCCAAGAGACCCAGTACTTC	CSASLAAPQETQYF
TRBV5-5	many	TRBD1	TRBJ2-7	TGTGCCAGCAGCTTATCGGGACAGGGGTACGAGCAGTACTTC	CASSLSGQGYEQYF
TRBV27	few	TRBD1	TRBJ2-1	TGTGCCAGCAGTACGTACAGGGGCGGCTATACAGTTGAGCAGTTCTTC	CASSTYRGGYTVEQFF
TRBV7-3	NA	NA	TRBJ2-4	TGTGCCAGCAGCTTAGGCCTCCCGAGCATTCAGTACTTC	CASSLGLPSIQYF
TRBV6-2/TRBV6-3	few	NA	TRBJ2-5	TGTGCCAGCGTTCGCGGGGGCTTAGGAGAGACCCAGTACTTC	CASVRGGLGETQYF
TRBV6-5	few	NA	TRBJ2-1	TGTGCCAGCAGTTACGGCAAGTCCTACAATGAGCAGTTCTTC	CASSYGKSYNEQFF
TRBV4-2	few	NA	TRBJ2-1	TGTGCCAGCAGCCAAGATGCCGGGTACAATGAGCAGTTCTTC	CASSQDAGYNEQFF
TRBV15	NA	NA	TRBJ2-7	TGTGCCACCAGCAGAGACGGGAGATACGAGCAGTACTTC	CATSRDGRYEQYF
TRBV27	few	NA	TRBJ2-7	TGTGCCAGCAGTTTAAACCGTTACGAGCAGTACTTC	CASSLNRYEQYF
TRBV12-3/TRBV12-4	few	NA	TRBJ2-7	TGTACCAGCAGGACGGACACCTACGAGCAGTACTTC	CTSRTDTYEQYF
TRBV7-2	few	NA	TRBJ1-5	TGTGCCAGCAGCCTCCGTGATTATCAGCCCCAGCATTTT	CASSLRDYQPQHF
TRBV12-3/TRBV12-4	NA	NA	TRBJ2-2	TGTGCCAGCAGCACCGGGACACTTAACACCGGGGAGCTGTTTTTT	CASSTGTLNTGELFF
TRBV7-8	NA	NA	TRBJ1-1	TGTGCCAGCAGCGCCCGGGAGGGGTGGCCTGAAGCTTTCTTT	CASSAREGWPEAFF
TRBV10-3	NA	NA	TRBJ2-7	TGTGCCATCCAGTCTCCGACTAGGGCGGGTGAGCAGTACTTC	CAIQSPTRAGEQYF
TRBV7-6	NA	NA	TRBJ2-5	TGTGCCAGCAGCTTAGGTCTCCTCTCGGAGACCCAGTACTTC	CASSLGLLSETQYF
TRBV12-3/TRBV12-4	few	NA	TRBJ1-2	TGTGCCAGCAGTTTGCGGGGATCCGGTGGCTACACCTTC	CASSLRGSGGYTF
TRBV27	few	NA	TRBJ2-3	TGTGCCAGCAGTTCAGTTGGAGCCCCCAGCACAGATACGCAGTATTTT	CASSSVGAPSTDTQYF
TRBV6-6	NA	TRBD1	TRBJ2-2	TGTGCCTACCGGGACAGGGACACCGGGGAGCTGTTTTTT	CAYRDRDTGELFF
TRBV15	few	TRBD2	TRBJ2-7	TGTGCCACCAGAAGGCGGGGGGTTTACGAGCAGTACTTC	CATRRRGVYEQYF
TRBV12-3/TRBV12-4	NA	NA	TRBJ1-2	TGTGCCAGCAACCAAGGGGGTGCACCTATTTATGGCTACACCTTC	CASNQGGAPIYGYTF
TRBV28	NA	NA	TRBJ2-5	TGTGCCAGCAGTTTGAGGCACCAAGAGACCCAGTACTTC	CASSLRHQETQYF
TRBV15	NA	NA	TRBJ2-3	TGTGCCACCAGCAGAGATCGGCAGGGGGGCGTCGCAGATACGCAGTATTTT	CATSRDRQGGVADTQYF
TRBV7-9	NA	NA	TRBJ2-3	TGTGCCAGCATTCCTTTGGGGCGCACAGATACGCAGTATTTT	CASIPLGRTDTQYF
TRBV25-1	NA	NA	TRBJ2-2	TGTGCCAGCAGTCCCCAGGGGGGCACCGGGGAGCTGTTTTTT	CASSPQGGTGELFF
TRBV6-1	NA	NA	TRBJ2-3	TGTGCCAGCAGTCCCGGACAGTCGAGCACAGATACGCAGTATTTT	CASSPGQSSTDTQYF
TRBV6-5	NA	NA	TRBJ1-1	TGTGCCAGCAGTTCACTAAGGACAGTGAACACTGAAGCTTTCTTT	CASSSLRTVNTEAFF
TRBV7-9	few	TRBD1	TRBJ2-7	TGTGCCAGCAGCTCGAGTGAGGGACAGGGTTACGAGCAGTACTTC	CASSSSEGQGYEQYF
TRBV20-1	NA	NA	TRBJ1-5	TGCAGTGCTAGAGATGGCAGCAGCAATCAGCCCCAGCATTTT	CSARDGSSNQPQHF
TRBV29-1	few	TRBD2	TRBJ2-7	TGCAGCGCAGGGGGACTAGCGGGGAGAAGCTCCTACGAGCAGTACTTC	CSAGGLAGRSSYEQYF
TRBV20-1	NA	NA	TRBJ2-1	TGCAGTGCCCCCTCCGGCCCTCCCAGGGGCGACAATGAGCAGTTCTTC	CSAPSGPPRGDNEQFF
TRBV20-1	NA	TRBD2	TRBJ2-1	TGCAGTGCTAGTGCCAGTCTAGCGGGGATCTTCGATGAGCAGTTCTTC	CSASASLAGIFDEQFF
TRBV12-3/TRBV12-4	NA	TRBD2	TRBJ2-7	TGTGCCAGCAGCTCAGCCGGGGGCGGGGGGGCGTGGGAGCAGTACTTC	CASSSAGGGGAWEQYF
TRBV15	NA	TRBD2	TRBJ2-5	TGTGCCACCAGAACTAGCGGGGCCCAAGAGACCCAGTACTTC	CATRTSGAQETQYF
TRBV20-1	NA	NA	TRBJ2-5	TGCAGTGCTCTGCTAGAGACCCAGTACTTC	CSALLETQYF
TRBV11-2	NA	NA	TRBJ2-7	TGTGCCAGCAGCAAGTACGGGAGCTCCTACGAGCAGTACTTC	CASSKYGSSYEQYF
TRBV11-3	NA	NA	TRBJ2-2	TGTGCCAGCAGCTTAGTGGCGGGGACCGGGGAGCTGTTTTTT	CASSLVAGTGELFF
TRBV20-1	few	TRBD1	TRBJ2-1	TGCAGTGCTCCAGCTAACAGGGGGTCTTCCTACAATGAGCAGTTCTTC	CSAPANRGSSYNEQFF
TRBV10-3	NA	NA	TRBJ2-5	TGTGCCATCAGTGACCCGCTAGAAACACAAGAGACCCAGTACTTC	CAISDPLETQETQYF
TRBV6-1	few	TRBD1	TRBJ1-1	TGTGCCAGCAGTGAAGGGACAGGGGTGGAACTCACTGAAGCTTTCTTT	CASSEGTGVELTEAFF
TRBV4-2	NA	NA	TRBJ2-7	TGTGCCAGCAGCCAAGTAGTGGGGTTATACGAGCAGTACTTC	CASSQVVGLYEQYF
TRBV12-3/TRBV12-4	NA	NA	TRBJ2-3	TGTGCCAGCAGTCTTAACTTAGCGGATACGCAGTATTTT	CASSLNLADTQYF
TRBV18	few	TRBD1	TRBJ2-7	TGTGCCAGCTCACCCGTAGGACAGGGTCCCTACGAGCAGTACTTC	CASSPVGQGPYEQYF
TRBV6-2/TRBV6-3	NA	TRBD2	TRBJ2-2	TGTGCCAGCAGTTACGCGTGGCGGGGGGGAAGAAAAACCGGGGAGCTGTTTTTT	CASSYAWRGGRKTGELFF
TRBV5-4	few	TRBD2	TRBJ2-3	TGTGCCAGCAGCTTGGCGGCTAGCGGGGGGGATACGCAGTATTTT	CASSLAASGGDTQYF
TRBV20-1	few	NA	TRBJ2-2	TGCAGTGCTAGAGATCAAAGGGCAGGGTCCGGGGAGCTGTTTTTT	CSARDQRAGSGELFF